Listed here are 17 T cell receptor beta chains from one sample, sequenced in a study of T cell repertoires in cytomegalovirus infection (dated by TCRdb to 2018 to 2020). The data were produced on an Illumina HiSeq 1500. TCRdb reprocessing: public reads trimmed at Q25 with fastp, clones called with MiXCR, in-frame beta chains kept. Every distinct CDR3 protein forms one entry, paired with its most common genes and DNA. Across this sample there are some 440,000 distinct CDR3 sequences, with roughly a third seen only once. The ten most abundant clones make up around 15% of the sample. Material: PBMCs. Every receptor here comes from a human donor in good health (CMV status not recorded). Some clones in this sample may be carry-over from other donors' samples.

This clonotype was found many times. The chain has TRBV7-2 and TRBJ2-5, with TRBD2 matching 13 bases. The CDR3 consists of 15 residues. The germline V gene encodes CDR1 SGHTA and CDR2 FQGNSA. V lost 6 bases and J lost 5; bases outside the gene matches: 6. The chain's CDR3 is CASSWTSGGGETQYF. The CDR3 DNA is TGTGCCAGCAGTTGGACTAGCGGGGGCGGGGAGACCCAGTACTTC.

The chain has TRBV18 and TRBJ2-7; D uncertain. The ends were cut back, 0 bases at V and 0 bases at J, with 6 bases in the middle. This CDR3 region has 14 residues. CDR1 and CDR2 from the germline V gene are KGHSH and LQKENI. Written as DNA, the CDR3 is TGTGCCAGCTCACCACCGGCGAGCTCCTACGAGCAGTACGTC. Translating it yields CASSPPASSYEQYV.

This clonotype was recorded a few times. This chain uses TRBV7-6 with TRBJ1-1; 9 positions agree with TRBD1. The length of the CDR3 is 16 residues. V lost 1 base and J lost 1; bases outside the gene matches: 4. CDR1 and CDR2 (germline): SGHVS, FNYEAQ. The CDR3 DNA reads TGTGCCAGCAGCTTAGGGACAGGGGTCCCGAACACTGAAGCTTTCTTT. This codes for CASSLGTGVPNTEAFF.

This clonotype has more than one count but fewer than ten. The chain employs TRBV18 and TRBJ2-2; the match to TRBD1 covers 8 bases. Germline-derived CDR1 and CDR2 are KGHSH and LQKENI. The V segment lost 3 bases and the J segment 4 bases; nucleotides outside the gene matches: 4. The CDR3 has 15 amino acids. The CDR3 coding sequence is TGTGCCAGCTCACCCGGGACAGGAGTCACCGGGGAGCTGTTTTTT. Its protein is CASSPGTGVTGELFF.

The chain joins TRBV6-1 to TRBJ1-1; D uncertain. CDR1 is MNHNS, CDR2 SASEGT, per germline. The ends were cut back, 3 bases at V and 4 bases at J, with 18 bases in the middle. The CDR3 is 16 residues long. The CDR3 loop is CASSEWIWTFSTEAFF. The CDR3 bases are TGTGCCAGCAGTGAGTGGATTTGGACCTTCAGCACTGAAGCTTTCTTT.

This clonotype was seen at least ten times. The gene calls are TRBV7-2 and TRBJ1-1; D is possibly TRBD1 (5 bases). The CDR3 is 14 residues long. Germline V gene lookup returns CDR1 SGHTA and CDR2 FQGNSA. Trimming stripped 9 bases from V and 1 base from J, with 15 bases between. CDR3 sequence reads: CASGTLRRNTEAFF. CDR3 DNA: TGTGCCAGTGGGACCCTCCGGAGGAACACTGAAGCTTTCTTT.

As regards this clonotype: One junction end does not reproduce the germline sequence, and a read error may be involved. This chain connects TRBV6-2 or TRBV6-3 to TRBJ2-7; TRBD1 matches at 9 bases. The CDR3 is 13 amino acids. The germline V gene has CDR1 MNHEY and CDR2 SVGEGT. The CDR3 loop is CSSKGQGAYEQYF. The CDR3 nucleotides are TGTTCCAGCAAGGGACAGGGCGCCTACGAGCAGTACTTC.

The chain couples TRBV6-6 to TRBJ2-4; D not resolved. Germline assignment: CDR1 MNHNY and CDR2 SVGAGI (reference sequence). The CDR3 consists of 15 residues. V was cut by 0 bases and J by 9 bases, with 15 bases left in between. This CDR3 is CASSYSNPIRGIQYF. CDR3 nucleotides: TGTGCCAGCAGTTACTCGAATCCGATCCGCGGCATTCAGTACTTC.

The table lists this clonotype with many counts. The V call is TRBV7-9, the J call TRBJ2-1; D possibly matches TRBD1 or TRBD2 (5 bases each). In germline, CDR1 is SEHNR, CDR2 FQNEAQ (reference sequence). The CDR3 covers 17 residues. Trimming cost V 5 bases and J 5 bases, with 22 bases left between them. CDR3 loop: CASSRYSTGRQNNEQFF. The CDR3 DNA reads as TGTGCCAGCAGCCGATATTCGACGGGACGACAAAACAATGAGCAGTTCTTC. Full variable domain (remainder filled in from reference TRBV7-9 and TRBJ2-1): DTGVSQNPRHKITKRGQNVTFRCDPISEHNRLYWYRQTLGQGPEFLTYFQNEAQLEKSRLLSDRFSAERPKGSFSTLEIQRTEQGDSAMYLCASSRYSTGRQNNEQFFGPGTRLTVL.

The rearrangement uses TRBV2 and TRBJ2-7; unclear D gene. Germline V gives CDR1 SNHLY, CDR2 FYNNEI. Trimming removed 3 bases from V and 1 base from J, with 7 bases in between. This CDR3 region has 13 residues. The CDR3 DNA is TGTGCCAGCAGTGAGAGTGAATCCTACGAGCAGTACTTC. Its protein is CASSESESYEQYF.

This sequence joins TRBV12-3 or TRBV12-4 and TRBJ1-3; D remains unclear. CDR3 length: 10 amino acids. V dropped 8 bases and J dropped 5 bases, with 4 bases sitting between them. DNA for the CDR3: TGTGCCAGCGCCAGAAACACCATATATTTT. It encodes CASARNTIYF.

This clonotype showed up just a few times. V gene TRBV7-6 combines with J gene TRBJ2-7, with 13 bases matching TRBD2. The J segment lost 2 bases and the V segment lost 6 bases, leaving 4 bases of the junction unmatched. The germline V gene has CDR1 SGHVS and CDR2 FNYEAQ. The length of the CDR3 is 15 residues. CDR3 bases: TGTGCCAGCAGTCCTGGGACTAGCGGGACCTACGAGCAGTACTTC. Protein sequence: CASSPGTSGTYEQYF.

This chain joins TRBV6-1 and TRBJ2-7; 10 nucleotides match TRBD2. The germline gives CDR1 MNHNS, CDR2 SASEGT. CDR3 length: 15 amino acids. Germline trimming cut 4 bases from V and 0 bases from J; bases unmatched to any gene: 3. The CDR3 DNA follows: TGTGCCAGCAGTGCACTAGCGGGGCTCTCCTACGAGCAGTACTTC. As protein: CASSALAGLSYEQYF.

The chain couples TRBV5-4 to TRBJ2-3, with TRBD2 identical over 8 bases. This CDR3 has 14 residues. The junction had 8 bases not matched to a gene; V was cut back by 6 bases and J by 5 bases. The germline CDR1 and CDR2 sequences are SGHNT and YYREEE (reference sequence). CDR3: CASTNGGAVDTQYF. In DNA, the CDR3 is TGTGCCAGCACGAACGGGGGGGCCGTAGATACGCAGTATTTT.

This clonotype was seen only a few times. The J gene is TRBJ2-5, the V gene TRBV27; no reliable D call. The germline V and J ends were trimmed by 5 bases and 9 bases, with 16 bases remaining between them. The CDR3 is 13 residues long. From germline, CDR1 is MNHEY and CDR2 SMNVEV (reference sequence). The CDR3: CASSPSLARAQYF. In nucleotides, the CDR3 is TGTGCCAGCAGTCCCAGCCTGGCCCGAGCCCAGTACTTC.

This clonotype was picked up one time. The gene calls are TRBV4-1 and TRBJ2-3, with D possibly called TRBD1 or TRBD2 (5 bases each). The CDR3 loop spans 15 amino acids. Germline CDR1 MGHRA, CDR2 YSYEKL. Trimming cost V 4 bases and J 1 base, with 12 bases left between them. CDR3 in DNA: TGCGCCAGCAGCCCGGGGACGCCGCGCACAGATACGCAGTATTTT. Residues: CASSPGTPRTDTQYF.

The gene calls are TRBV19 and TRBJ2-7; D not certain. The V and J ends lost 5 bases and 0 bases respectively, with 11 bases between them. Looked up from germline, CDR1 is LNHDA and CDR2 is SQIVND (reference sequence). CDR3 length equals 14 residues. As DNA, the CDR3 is TGTGCCAGTAGTCGGCGACCCAGCTCCTACGAGCAGTACTTC. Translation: CASSRRPSSYEQYF.